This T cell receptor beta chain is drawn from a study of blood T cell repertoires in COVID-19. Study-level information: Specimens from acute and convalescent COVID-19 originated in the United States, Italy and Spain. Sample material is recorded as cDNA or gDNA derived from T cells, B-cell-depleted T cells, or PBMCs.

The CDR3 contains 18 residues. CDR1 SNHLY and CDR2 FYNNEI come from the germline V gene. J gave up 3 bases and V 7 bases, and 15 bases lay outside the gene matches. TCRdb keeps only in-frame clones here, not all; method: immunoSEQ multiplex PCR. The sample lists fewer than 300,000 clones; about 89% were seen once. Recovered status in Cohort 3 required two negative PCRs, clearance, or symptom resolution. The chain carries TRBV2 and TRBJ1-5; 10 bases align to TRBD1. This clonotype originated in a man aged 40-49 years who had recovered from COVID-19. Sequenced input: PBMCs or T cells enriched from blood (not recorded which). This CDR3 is CASMDRKTGGYANQPQHF. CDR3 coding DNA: TGTGCCAGCATGGACCGAAAGACAGGGGGCTATGCCAATCAGCCCCAGCATTTT.